The 10 T cell receptor beta chains given below trace back to one sample, sequenced in a study of PD-1 blockade in classical Hodgkin lymphoma. Relapse was seen in all patients after autologous stem cell transplantation, and brentuximab vedotin exposure was variable. Profiled with immunoSEQ multiplex PCR; TCRdb holds only in-frame clones, not every one. The repertoire holds some 7,500 clones, with around four fifths as singletons. Material: peripheral blood mononuclear cells (PBMCs), obtained at baseline. The receptors originated from a human donor with classical Hodgkin lymphoma.

The genes are TRBV28 and TRBJ2-4; D uncertain. CDR1 and CDR2 from the germline V gene are MDHEN and SYDVKM. Trimming took 3 bases from V and 0 from J, leaving 6 bases between them. The CDR3 contains 14 residues. The CDR3: CASSFRLAKNIQYF. For the CDR3, the DNA is TGTGCCAGCAGTTTCCGGCTAGCCAAAAACATTCAGTACTTC.

V usage is TRBV18 and J usage is TRBJ1-2; D ambiguous. The V and J ends lost 2 bases and 1 base respectively, with 11 bases between them. Looked up from germline, CDR1 is KGHSH and CDR2 is LQKENI. This CDR3 comprises 15 residues. In DNA form, the CDR3 reads TGTGCCAGCTCACCAGCGGACGGGTATAACTATGGCTACACCTTC. Translating gives CASSPADGYNYGYTF.

This rearrangement joins TRBV28 to TRBJ2-7; no reliable D call. Germline V gene lookup returns CDR1 MDHEN and CDR2 SYDVKM. The ends were cut back, 2 bases at V and 4 bases at J, with 12 bases in the middle. This CDR3 comprises 14 residues. Written as DNA, the CDR3 is TGTGCCAGCAGTTTAGGTAGAAATTTTTACGAGCAGTACTTC. Amino acids: CASSLGRNFYEQYF.

The CDR3 sequence is CASSIESSGLQETQYF. Written as DNA, the CDR3 is TGTGCCAGTAGTATAGAGAGTAGCGGGCTCCAAGAGACCCAGTACTTC. The gene calls are TRBV19 and TRBJ2-5; 7 nucleotides agree with TRBD2. CDR3 length: 16 residues. J was trimmed by 1 base and V by 0 bases; bases with no gene match: 5. CDR1 is LNHDA and CDR2 is SQIVND in the germline V gene (reference sequence). Using reference TRBV19 and TRBJ2-5 for the parts outside the CDR3, the full variable domain is DGGITQSPKYLFRKEGQNVTLSCEQNLNHDAMYWYRQDPGQGLRLIYYSQIVNDFQKGDIAEGYSVSREKKESFPLTVTSAQKNPTAFYLCASSIESSGLQETQYFGPGTRLLVL.

J is TRBJ2-1 and V is TRBV5-4; D might be TRBD1 or TRBD2, each matching 5 bases. In germline, CDR1 is SGHNT, CDR2 YYREEE (reference sequence). This CDR3 has 15 residues. V was clipped by 0 bases and J by 7 bases, with 14 bases between them. CDR3 sequence (DNA): TGTGCCAGCAGCTTGGGGGGGAGCAAACGTAATGAGCAGTTCTTC. Encoded protein: CASSLGGSKRNEQFF.

This CDR3 reads CASSDQSRGYGTQYF. The CDR3 DNA sequence: TGTGCCAGCAGTGATCAGAGCAGGGGATATGGTACGCAGTATTTT. The chain carries TRBV2 and TRBJ2-3; TRBD1 might be the D (6 bases). The CDR3 length is 15 residues. V lost 3 bases and J 8 bases, leaving 18 bases between the germline ends. The germline CDR1 and CDR2 sequences are SNHLY and FYNNEI.

The rearrangement joins TRBV29-1 to TRBJ2-7; D is unclear. CDR3 length: 12 amino acids. The germline V gene encodes CDR1 SQVTM and CDR2 ANQGSEA. The V end was cut by 6 bases, the J end by 0 bases, with 9 bases between. The DNA of the CDR3 is TGCAGCGTCAGGACCGACTCCTACGAGCAGTACTTC. Translation gives CSVRTDSYEQYF.

This sequence joins TRBV11-1 and TRBJ2-5; 12 bases are shared with TRBD2. Germline loops: CDR1 SGHAT, CDR2 FQDESV (reference sequence). The CDR3 length is 19 residues. Germline trimming cut 2 bases from V and 5 bases from J; bases unmatched to any gene: 15. CDR3 bases: TGTGCCAGCAGCTTATCCCCGCTCCTAGCGGGAGGGATTAGTGAGACCCAGTACTTC. This codes for CASSLSPLLAGGISETQYF.

The V call is TRBV9, the J call TRBJ2-5, with 11 bases aligning to TRBD2. After removal of 0 bases from V and 6 bases from J, the junction contained 7 bases not matched to a gene. There are 16 residues in the CDR3. In germline, CDR1 is SGDLS, CDR2 YYNGEE. The CDR3, as DNA: TGTGCCAGCAGCGTAGGAACTAGCGGGAGCAGGAAGACCCAGTACTTC. Its protein is CASSVGTSGSRKTQYF.

The chain uses TRBV2 and TRBJ2-2, with D unresolved. CDR1 and CDR2 (germline): SNHLY, FYNNEI. V dropped 5 bases and J dropped 7 bases, with 8 bases sitting between them. The CDR3 is 12 amino acids. The CDR3 nucleotides are TGTGCCAGCAGTTCCGGTCACGGGGAGCTGTTTTTT. Encoded protein: CASSSGHGELFF.